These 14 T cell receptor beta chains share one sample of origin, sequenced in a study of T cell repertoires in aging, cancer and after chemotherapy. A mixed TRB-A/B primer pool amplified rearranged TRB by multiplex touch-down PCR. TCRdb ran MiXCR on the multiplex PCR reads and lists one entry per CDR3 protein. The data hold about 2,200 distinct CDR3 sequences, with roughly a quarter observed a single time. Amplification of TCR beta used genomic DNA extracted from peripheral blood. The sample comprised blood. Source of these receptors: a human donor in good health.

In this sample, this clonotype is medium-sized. CDR3 loop: CASSLLAGGLADTQYF. CDR3 nucleotide sequence: TGTGCCAGCAGCTTACTAGCGGGGGGGTTGGCAGATACGCAGTATTTT. The J gene is TRBJ2-3, the V gene TRBV27; 13 bases align to TRBD2. V trimming: 6 bases; J trimming: 4 bases; junction bases outside the gene matches: 7. This CDR3 has 16 residues. Germline CDR1 and CDR2: MNHEY and SMNVEV (reference sequence).

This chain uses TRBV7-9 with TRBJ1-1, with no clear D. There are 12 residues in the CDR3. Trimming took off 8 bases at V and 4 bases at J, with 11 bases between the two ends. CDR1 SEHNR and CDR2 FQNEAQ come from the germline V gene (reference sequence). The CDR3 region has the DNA TGTGCCAGCGGCGGGAGAAGCACTGAAGCTTTCTTT. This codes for CASGGRSTEAFF.

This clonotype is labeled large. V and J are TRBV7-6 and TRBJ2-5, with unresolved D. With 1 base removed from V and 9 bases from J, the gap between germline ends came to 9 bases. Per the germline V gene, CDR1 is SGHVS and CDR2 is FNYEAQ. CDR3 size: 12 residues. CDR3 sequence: CASSLVGGAQYF. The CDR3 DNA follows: TGTGCCAGCAGCTTAGTTGGTGGGGCCCAGTACTTC. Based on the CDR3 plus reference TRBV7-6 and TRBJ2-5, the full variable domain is GAGVSQSPRYKVTKRGQDVALRCDPISGHVSLYWYRQALGQGPEFLTYFNYEAQQDKSGLPNDRFSAERPEGSISTLTIQRTEQRDSAMYRCASSLVGGAQYFGPGTRLLVL.

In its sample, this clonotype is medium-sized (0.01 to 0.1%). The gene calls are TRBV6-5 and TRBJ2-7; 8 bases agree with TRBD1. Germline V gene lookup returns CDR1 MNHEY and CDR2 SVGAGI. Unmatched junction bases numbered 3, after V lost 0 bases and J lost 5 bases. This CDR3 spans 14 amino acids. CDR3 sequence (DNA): TGTGCCAGCAGTTACTCGGACAGGGACGACGAGCAGTACTTC. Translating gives CASSYSDRDDEQYF.

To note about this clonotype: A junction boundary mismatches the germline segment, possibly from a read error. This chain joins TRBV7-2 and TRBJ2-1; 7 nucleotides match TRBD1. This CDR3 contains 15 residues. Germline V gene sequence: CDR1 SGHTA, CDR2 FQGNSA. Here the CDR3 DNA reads TGTGACAGCAGCGGAAGGACAGGATTTAGGAATGAGCAGTTCTTC. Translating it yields CDSSGRTGFRNEQFF. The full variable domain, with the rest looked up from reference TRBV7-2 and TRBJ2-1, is GAGVSQSPSNKVTEKGKDVELRCDPISGHTALYWYRQSLGQGLEFLIYFQGNSAPDKSGLPSDRFSAERTGGSVSTLTIQRTQQEDSAVYLCDSSGRTGFRNEQFFGPGTRLTVL.

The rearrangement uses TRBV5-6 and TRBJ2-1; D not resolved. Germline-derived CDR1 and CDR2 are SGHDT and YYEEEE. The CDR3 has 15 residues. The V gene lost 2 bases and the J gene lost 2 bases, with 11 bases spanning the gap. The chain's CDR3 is CASSLVGGPYNEQFF. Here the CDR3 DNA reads TGTGCCAGCAGCTTAGTAGGCGGCCCCTACAATGAGCAGTTCTTC.

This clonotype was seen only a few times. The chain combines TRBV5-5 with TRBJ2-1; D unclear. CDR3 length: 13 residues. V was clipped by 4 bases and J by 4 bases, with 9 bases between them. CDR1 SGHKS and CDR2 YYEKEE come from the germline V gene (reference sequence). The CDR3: CASSLWGYNEQFF. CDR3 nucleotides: TGTGCCAGCAGCCTCTGGGGTTACAATGAGCAGTTCTTC.

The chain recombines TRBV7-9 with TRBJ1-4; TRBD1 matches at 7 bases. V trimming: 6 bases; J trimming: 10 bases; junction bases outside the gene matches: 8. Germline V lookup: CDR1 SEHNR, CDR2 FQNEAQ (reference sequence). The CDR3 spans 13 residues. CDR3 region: CASRPVTGVKLFF. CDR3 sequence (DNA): TGTGCCAGCAGGCCTGTTACAGGGGTAAAACTGTTTTTT.

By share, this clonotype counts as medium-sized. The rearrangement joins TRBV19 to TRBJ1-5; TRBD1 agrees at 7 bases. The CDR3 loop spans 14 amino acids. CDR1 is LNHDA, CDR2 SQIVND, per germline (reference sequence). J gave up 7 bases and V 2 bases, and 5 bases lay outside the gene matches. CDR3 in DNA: TGTGCCAGTAGTATAATAGGGGGCGGCCAGCCCCAGCATTTT. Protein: CASSIIGGGQPQHF.

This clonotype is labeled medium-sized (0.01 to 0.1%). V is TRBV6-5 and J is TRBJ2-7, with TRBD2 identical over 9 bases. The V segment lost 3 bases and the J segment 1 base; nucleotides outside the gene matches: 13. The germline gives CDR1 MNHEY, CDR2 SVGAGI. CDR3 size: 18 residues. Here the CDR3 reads CASSYGNLAGTHSYEQYF. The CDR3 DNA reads TGTGCCAGCAGTTATGGGAATCTAGCGGGGACCCATTCCTACGAGCAGTACTTC.

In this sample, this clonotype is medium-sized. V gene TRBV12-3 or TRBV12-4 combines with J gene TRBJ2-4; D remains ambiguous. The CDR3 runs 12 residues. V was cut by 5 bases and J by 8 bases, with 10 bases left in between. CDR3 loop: CASSLQVDIQYF. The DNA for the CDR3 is TGTGCCAGCAGTCTCCAGGTTGACATTCAGTACTTC.

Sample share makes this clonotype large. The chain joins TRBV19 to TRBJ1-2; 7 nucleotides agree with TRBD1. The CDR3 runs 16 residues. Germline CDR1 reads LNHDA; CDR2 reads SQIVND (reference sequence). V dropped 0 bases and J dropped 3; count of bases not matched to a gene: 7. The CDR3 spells CASSIDPGQPYYGYTF. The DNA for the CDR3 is TGTGCCAGTAGTATAGATCCGGGACAGCCCTACTATGGCTACACCTTC.

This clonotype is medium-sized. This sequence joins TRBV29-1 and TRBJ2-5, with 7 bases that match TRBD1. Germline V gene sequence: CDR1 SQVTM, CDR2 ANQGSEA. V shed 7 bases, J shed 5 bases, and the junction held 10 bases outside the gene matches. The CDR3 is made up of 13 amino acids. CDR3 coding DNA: TGCAGCGCCCGGGACAGAACCGGGGAGACCCAGTACTTC. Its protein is CSARDRTGETQYF.

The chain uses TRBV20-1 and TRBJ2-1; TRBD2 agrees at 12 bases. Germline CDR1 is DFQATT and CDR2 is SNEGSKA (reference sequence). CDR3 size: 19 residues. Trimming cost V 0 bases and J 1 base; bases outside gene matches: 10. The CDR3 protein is CSARDQLAGGQGSYNEQFF. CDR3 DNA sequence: TGCAGTGCTAGAGACCAACTAGCGGGGGGCCAGGGGTCCTACAATGAGCAGTTCTTC.